The sequence of this T cell receptor (beta chain) was determined in a study of shared clonotypes between healthy human individuals. V lost 4 bases to trimming and J lost 2 bases, with 17 bases between them. This CDR3 has 16 residues. Per germline, CDR1 MNHNY and CDR2 SVGAGI (reference sequence). Using roughly 200 ng DNA, 32,000 or so T cell genomes, the sorted-subset replicate PCRs were run. Repertoires were generated with immunoSEQ multiplex PCR, while TCRdb's copy carries only in-frame clones and drops some. The table lists over a million clones, about four fifths of them singletons. As regards this clone: Its antigen is still unknown.

Study results and caveats: Sequencing depth was predicted to influence how clonotypes are shared among donors.

Sequences were obtained from memory CD4+ T cells from PBMCs. Subset reported: CD45RA-negative fraction. The chain is built from TRBV6-6 and TRBJ1-2; D not resolved. The sequence derives from a man younger than 30 in good health. Some clones in this sample may be carry-over from other donors' samples. The CDR3 reads CASSFYSAGLNYGYTF. CDR3 in DNA: TGTGCCAGCAGTTTTTATTCCGCGGGCCTCAACTATGGCTACACCTTC.